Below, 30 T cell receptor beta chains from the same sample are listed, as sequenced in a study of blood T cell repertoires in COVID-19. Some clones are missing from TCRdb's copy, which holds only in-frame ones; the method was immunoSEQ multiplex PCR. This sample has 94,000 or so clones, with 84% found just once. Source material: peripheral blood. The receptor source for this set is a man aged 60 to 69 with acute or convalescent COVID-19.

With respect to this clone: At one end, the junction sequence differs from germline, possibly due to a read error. The CDR3 nucleotides read TGTGCCAGCAGCGACAGATCCTTGGGGGGGCTCCTTCGCTTC. It specifies CASSDRSLGGLLRF. The chain has TRBV28 and TRBJ2-7; perhaps TRBD2 as D (7 bases). Germline lookup yields CDR1 MDHEN and CDR2 SYDVKM. This CDR3 spans 14 amino acids. Based on the CDR3 plus reference TRBV28 and TRBJ2-7, the full variable domain is DVKVTQSSRYLVKRTGEKVFLECVQDMDHENMFWYRQDPGLGLRLIYFSYDVKMKEKGDIPEGYSVSREKKERFSLILESASTNQTSMYLCASSDRSLGGLLRFGPGTRLTVT.

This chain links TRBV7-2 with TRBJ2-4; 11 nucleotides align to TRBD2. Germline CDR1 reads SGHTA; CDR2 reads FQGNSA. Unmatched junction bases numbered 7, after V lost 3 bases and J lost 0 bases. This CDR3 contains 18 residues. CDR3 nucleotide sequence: TGTGCCAGCAGCTTCGCCACTAGCGGGGGCCAAGCCAAAAACATTCAGTACTTC. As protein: CASSFATSGGQAKNIQYF. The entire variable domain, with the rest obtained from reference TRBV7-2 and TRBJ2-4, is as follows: GAGVSQSPSNKVTEKGKDVELRCDPISGHTALYWYRQSLGQGLEFLIYFQGNSAPDKSGLPSDRFSAERTGGSVSTLTIQRTQQEDSAVYLCASSFATSGGQAKNIQYFGAGTRLSVL.

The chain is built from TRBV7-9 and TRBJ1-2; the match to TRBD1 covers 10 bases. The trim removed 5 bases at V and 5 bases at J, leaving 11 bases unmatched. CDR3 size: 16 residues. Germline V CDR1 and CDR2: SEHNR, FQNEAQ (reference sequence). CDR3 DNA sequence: TGTGCCAGCAGCCGAGGGACAGGGGTGGAAGGATATGGCTACACCTTC. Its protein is CASSRGTGVEGYGYTF. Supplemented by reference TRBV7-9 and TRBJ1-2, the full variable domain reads DTGVSQNPRHKITKRGQNVTFRCDPISEHNRLYWYRQTLGQGPEFLTYFQNEAQLEKSRLLSDRFSAERPKGSFSTLEIQRTEQGDSAMYLCASSRGTGVEGYGYTFGSGTRLTVV.

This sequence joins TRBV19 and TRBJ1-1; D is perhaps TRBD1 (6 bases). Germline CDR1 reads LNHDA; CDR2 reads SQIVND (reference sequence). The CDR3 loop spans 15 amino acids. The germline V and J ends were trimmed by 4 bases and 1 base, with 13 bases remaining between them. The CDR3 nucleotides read TGTGCCAGTAGTACCTTCAGGGGATCGAACACTGAAGCTTTCTTT. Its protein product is CASSTFRGSNTEAFF.

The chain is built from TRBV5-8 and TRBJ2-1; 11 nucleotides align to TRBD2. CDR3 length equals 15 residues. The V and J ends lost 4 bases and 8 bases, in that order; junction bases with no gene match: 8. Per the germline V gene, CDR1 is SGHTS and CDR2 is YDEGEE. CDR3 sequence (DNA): TGTGCCAGCAGCCGACTAGCGGGGATCCGAGATGAGCAGTTCTTC. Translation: CASSRLAGIRDEQFF. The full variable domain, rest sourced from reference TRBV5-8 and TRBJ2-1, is EAGVTQSPTHLIKTRGQQATLRCSPISGHTSVYWYQQALGLGLQFLLWYDEGEERNRGNFPPRFSGRQFPNYSSELNVNALELEDSALYLCASSRLAGIRDEQFFGPGTRLTVL.

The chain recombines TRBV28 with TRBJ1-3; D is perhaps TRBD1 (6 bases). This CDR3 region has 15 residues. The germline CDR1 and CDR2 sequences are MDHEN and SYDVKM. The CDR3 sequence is CATWGQSPSGNTIYF. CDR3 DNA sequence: TGTGCGACCTGGGGGCAAAGTCCCTCTGGAAACACCATATATTTT. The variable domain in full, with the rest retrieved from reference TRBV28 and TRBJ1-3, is DVKVTQSSRYLVKRTGEKVFLECVQDMDHENMFWYRQDPGLGLRLIYFSYDVKMKEKGDIPEGYSVSREKKERFSLILESASTNQTSMYLCATWGQSPSGNTIYFGEGSWLTVV.

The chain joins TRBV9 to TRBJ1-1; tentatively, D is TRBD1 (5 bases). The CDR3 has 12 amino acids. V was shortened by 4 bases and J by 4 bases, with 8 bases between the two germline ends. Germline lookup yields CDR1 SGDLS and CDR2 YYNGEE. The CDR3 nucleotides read TGTGCCAGCAGCCCAGACAGCACTGAAGCTTTCTTT. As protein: CASSPDSTEAFF. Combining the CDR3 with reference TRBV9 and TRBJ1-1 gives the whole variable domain DSGVTQTPKHLITATGQRVTLRCSPRSGDLSVYWYQQSLDQGLQFLIQYYNGEERAKGNILERFSAQQFPDLHSELNLSSLELGDSALYFCASSPDSTEAFFGQGTRLTVV.

The CDR3 DNA reads as TGTGCCAGCAGCTTTTCGAAACAGGGATGGAGTGAGCAGTTCTTC. Its translation is CASSFSKQGWSEQFF. The rearrangement uses TRBV7-7 and TRBJ2-1; D is perhaps TRBD1 (6 bases). V was clipped by 3 bases and J by 9 bases, with 18 bases between them. This CDR3 has 15 amino acids. Germline V gives CDR1 SSHAT, CDR2 FNYEAQ (reference sequence).

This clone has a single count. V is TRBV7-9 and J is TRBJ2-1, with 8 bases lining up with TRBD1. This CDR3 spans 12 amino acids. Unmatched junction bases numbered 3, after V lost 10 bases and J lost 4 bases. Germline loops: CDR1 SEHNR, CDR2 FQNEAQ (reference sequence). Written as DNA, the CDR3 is TGTGCCACCGACAGGGGATACAATGAGCAGTTCTTC. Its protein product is CATDRGYNEQFF.

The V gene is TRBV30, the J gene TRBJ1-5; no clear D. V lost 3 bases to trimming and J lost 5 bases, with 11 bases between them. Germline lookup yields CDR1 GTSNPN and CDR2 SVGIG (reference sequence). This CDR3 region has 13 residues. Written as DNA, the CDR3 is TGTGCCTGGAGCGTAGGGAGAGATCAGCCCCAGCATTTT. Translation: CAWSVGRDQPQHF.

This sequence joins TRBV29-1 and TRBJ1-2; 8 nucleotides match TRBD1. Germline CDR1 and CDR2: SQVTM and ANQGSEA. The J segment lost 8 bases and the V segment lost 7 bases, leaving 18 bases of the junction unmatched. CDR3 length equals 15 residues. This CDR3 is CSAYRQGARSNGYTF. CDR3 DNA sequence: TGCAGCGCTTATAGGCAGGGGGCAAGAAGTAACGGCTACACCTTC.

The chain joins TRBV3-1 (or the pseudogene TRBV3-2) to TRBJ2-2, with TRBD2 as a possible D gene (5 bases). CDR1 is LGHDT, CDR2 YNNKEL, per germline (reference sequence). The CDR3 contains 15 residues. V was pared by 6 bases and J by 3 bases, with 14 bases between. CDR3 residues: CASRGSARYTGELFF. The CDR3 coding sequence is TGTGCCAGCAGGGGGAGCGCCAGATACACCGGGGAGCTGTTTTTT.

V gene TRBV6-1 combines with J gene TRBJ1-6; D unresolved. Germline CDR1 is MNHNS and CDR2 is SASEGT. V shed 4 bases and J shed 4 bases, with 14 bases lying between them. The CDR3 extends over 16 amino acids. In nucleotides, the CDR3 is TGTGCCAGCAGTGTTCTTCGGCAGACTTATAATTCACCCCTCCACTTT. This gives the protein CASSVLRQTYNSPLHF.

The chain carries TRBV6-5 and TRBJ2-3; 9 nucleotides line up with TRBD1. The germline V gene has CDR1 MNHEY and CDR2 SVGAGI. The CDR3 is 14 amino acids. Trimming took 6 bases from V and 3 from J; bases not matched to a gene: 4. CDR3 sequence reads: CASRRGQGTDTQYF. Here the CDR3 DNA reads TGTGCCAGCAGGCGGGGACAGGGAACAGATACGCAGTATTTT.

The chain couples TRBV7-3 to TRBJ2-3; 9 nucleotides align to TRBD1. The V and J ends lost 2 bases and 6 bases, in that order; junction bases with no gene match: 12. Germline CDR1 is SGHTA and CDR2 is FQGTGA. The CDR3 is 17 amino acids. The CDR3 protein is CASSLRPLGQGLDTQYF. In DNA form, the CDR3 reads TGTGCCAGCAGCTTACGCCCCCTGGGACAGGGACTGGATACGCAGTATTTT.

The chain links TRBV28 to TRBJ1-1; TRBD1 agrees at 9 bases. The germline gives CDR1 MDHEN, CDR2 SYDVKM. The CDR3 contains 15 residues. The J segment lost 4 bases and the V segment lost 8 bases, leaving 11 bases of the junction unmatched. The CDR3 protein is CASQGPGQGPTEAFF. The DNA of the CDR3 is TGTGCCAGCCAAGGACCGGGACAGGGTCCCACTGAAGCTTTCTTT.

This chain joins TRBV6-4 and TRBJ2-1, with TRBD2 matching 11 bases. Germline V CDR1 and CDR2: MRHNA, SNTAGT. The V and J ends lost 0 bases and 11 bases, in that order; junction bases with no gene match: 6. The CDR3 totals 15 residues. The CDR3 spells CASSDSNIAGGKQFF. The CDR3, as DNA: TGTGCCAGCAGTGACTCGAATATAGCGGGGGGGAAGCAGTTCTTC.

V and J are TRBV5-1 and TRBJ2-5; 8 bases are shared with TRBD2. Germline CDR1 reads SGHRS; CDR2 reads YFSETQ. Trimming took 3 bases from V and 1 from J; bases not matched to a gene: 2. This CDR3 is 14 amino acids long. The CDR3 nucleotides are TGCGCCAGCAGCTCGGGGGGGGCCCAAGAGACCCAGTACTTC. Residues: CASSSGGAQETQYF.

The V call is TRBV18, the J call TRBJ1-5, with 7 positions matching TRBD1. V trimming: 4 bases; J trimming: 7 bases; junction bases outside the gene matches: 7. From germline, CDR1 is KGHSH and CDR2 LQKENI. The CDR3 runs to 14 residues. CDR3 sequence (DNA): TGTGCCAGCTCACGACTTGACAGGGACCAGCCCCAGCATTTT. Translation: CASSRLDRDQPQHF.

The CDR3 bases are TGTGCCAGTAGTATAATAAGAGCGGGCAATCAGCCCCAGCATTTT. Protein sequence: CASSIIRAGNQPQHF. The genes are TRBV19 and TRBJ1-5; no clear D. Trimming took off 2 bases at V and 2 bases at J, with 10 bases between the two ends. In germline, CDR1 is LNHDA, CDR2 SQIVND (reference sequence). This CDR3 is built from 15 residues.

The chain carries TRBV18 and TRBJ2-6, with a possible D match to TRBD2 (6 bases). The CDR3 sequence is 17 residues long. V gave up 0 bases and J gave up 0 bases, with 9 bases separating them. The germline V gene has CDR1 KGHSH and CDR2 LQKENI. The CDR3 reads CASSPPIGGSGANVLTF. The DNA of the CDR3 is TGTGCCAGCTCACCACCGATCGGGGGCTCTGGGGCCAACGTCCTGACTTTC. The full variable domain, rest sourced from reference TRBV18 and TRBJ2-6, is NAGVMQNPRHLVRRRGQEARLRCSPMKGHSHVYWYRQLPEEGLKFMVYLQKENIIDESGMPKERFSAEFPKEGPSILRIQQVVRGDSAAYFCASSPPIGGSGANVLTFGAGSRLTVL.

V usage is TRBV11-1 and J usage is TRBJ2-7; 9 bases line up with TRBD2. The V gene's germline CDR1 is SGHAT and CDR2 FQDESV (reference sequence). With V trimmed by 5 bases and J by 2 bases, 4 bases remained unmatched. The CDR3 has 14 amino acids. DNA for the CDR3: TGTGCCAGCAGCCCTTTAGCGGGGGCCTACGAGCAGTACTTC. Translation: CASSPLAGAYEQYF.

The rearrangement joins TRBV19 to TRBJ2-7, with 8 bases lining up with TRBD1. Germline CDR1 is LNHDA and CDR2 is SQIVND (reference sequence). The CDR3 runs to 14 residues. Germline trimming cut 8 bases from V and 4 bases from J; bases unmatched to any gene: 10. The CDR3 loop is CASSRQGTLYEQYF. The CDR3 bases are TGTGCCAGTTCCAGACAGGGGACGTTATACGAGCAGTACTTC.

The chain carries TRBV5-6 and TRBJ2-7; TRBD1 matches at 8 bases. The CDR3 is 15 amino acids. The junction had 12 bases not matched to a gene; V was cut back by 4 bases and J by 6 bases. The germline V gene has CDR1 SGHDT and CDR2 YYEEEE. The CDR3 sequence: CASSPAGQGSGEQYV. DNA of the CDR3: TGTGCCAGCAGCCCCGCAGGACAGGGATCAGGCGAGCAGTACGTC.

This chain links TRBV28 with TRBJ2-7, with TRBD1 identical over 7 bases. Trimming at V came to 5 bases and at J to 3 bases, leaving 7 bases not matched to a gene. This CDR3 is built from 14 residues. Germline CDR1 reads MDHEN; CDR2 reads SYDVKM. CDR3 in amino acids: CASSNPGQSYEQYF. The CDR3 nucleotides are TGTGCCAGCAGTAACCCGGGACAGAGCTACGAGCAGTACTTC.

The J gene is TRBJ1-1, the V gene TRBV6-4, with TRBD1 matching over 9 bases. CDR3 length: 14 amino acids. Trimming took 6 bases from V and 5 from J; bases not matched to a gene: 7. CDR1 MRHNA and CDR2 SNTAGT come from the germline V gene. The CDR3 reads CASRNTGGGTEAFF. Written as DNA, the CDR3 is TGTGCCAGCAGGAACACAGGGGGCGGTACTGAAGCTTTCTTT.

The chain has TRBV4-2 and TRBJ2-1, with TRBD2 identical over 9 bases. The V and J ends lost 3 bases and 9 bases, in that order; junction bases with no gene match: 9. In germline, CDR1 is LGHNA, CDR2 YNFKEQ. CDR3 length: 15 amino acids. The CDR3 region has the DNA TGTGCCAGCAGCCAGAGCGCGGGGGGGCCGAGTGAGCAGTTCTTC. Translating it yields CASSQSAGGPSEQFF.

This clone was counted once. The CDR3 region has the DNA TGTGCCAGCAGCTTAGCCCGCGGACTGACTCAAGAGACCCAGTACTTC. This codes for CASSLARGLTQETQYF. V gene TRBV7-2 combines with J gene TRBJ2-5; tentatively, D is TRBD2 (5 bases). Germline V gene data show CDR1 as SGHTA and CDR2 as FQGNSA. V was pared by 0 bases and J by 2 bases, with 13 bases between. The CDR3 covers 16 residues.

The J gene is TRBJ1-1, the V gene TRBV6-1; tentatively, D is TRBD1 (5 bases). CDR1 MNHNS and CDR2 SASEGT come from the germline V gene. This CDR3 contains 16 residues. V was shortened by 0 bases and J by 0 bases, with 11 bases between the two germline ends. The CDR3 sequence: CASSEAAQVMNTEAFF. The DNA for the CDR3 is TGTGCCAGCAGTGAAGCAGCACAGGTCATGAACACTGAAGCTTTCTTT.

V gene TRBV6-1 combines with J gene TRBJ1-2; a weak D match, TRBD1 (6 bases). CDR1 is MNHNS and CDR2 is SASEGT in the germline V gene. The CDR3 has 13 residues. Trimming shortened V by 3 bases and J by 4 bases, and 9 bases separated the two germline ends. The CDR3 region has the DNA TGTGCCAGCAGTGATATGGACAGCTATGGCTACACCTTC. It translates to CASSDMDSYGYTF.